The 25 T cell receptor beta chains presented below share a single source sample, sequenced in a study of T cell responses to AZD1222 COVID-19 vaccine. Produced via immunoSEQ multiplex PCR; TCRdb's table is partial and in-frame only. The sample comprises tens of thousands of clones, more than 75% of which are singletons, and 24% rests with the top ten. Specimen: peripheral blood, collected on day 0 of AZD1222 vaccination. The receptor source for this set is an adult in good health.

The chain joins TRBV19 to TRBJ1-6; 7 nucleotides match TRBD1. V was pared by 6 bases and J by 0 bases, with 8 bases of the junction left unmatched. Germline CDR1 LNHDA, CDR2 SQIVND (reference sequence). There are 17 residues in the CDR3. This chain's CDR3 is CASSKGTASSYNSPLHF. The CDR3 DNA is TGTGCCAGTAGCAAAGGGACAGCCAGCTCCTATAATTCACCCCTCCACTTT.

About this clone itself: Compared with germline, one end of the junction differs, possibly owing to a read error. The chain uses TRBV4-3 and TRBJ2-2; TRBD1 agrees at 8 bases. Germline CDR1 and CDR2: LGHNA and YSLEER. This CDR3 spans 13 amino acids. The DNA of the CDR3 is TGCGCCAGCAGCCGGGACAGGTCCGGGAAGCTGTTTTTT. Its translation: CASSRDRSGKLFF.

The rearrangement uses TRBV10-3 and TRBJ1-1; D might be TRBD1 (5 bases). The V gene lost 5 bases and the J gene lost 0 bases, with 7 bases spanning the gap. Germline V gene sequence: CDR1 ENHRY, CDR2 SYGVKD. The CDR3 loop spans 13 amino acids. The CDR3 region has the DNA TGTGCCATCAGTCAGGGCCTGAACACTGAAGCTTTCTTT. Its translation: CAISQGLNTEAFF.

On this clone itself: Germline and junction disagree at one end, which may indicate a read error. The genes are TRBV13 and TRBJ2-7; 7 bases line up with TRBD1. The CDR3 contains 14 residues. Per the germline V gene, CDR1 is PRHDT and CDR2 is FYEKMQ (reference sequence). Written as DNA, the CDR3 is TGTGCCAGCAGCCTAGGGGGCGCGGTACACGAGCAGTACTTC. Residues: CASSLGGAVHEQYF.

V and J are TRBV19 and TRBJ2-1; D call uncertain. CDR1 is LNHDA and CDR2 is SQIVND in the germline V gene (reference sequence). The length of the CDR3 is 15 residues. V lost 3 bases, J lost 8 bases, and 17 bases lay in between. The CDR3 protein is CASSIEQRSRYEQFF. The CDR3 DNA is TGTGCCAGTAGTATCGAACAGAGGTCTCGCTATGAGCAGTTCTTC.

This chain connects TRBV2 to TRBJ1-6; TRBD1 might be the D (6 bases). The CDR3 consists of 15 residues. Germline lookup yields CDR1 SNHLY and CDR2 FYNNEI. V was shortened by 3 bases and J by 7 bases, with 13 bases between the two germline ends. CDR3: CASSENRAPNSPLHF. CDR3 DNA sequence: TGTGCCAGCAGTGAGAACAGGGCACCAAATTCACCCCTCCACTTT.

This clone was seen only a few times. The chain joins TRBV3-1 (or the pseudogene TRBV3-2) to TRBJ1-2; D remains ambiguous. V lost 1 base and J lost 8, with 5 bases in between. Germline V gene lookup returns CDR1 LGHDT and CDR2 YNNKEL (reference sequence). The CDR3 contains 11 residues. The CDR3 coding sequence is TGTGCCAGCAGCCAAGTTCGGGGCTACACCTTC. Translation gives CASSQVRGYTF.

The chain links TRBV7-2 to TRBJ1-2; D is possibly TRBD1 (5 bases). Trimming left V 4 bases short and J 5 bases short, with 11 bases between. CDR1 and CDR2 (germline): SGHTA, FQGNSA. CDR3 length equals 13 residues. As DNA, the CDR3 is TGTGCCAGCAGCTCTACCGGGACTTATGGCTACACCTTC. Its protein is CASSSTGTYGYTF.

The DNA for the CDR3 is TGTGCCAGCAGAGAGACAGGGGTAACGGATGGCTACACCTTC. This sequence encodes CASRETGVTDGYTF. This chain uses TRBV28 with TRBJ1-2, with 8 positions matching TRBD1. Germline CDR1 reads MDHEN; CDR2 reads SYDVKM. The junction had 9 bases not matched to a gene; V was cut back by 6 bases and J by 6 bases. This CDR3 comprises 14 residues.

In its sample, this clone was seen once. The chain uses TRBV24-1 and TRBJ1-5, with 8 bases matching TRBD1. The CDR3 is 16 residues long. Germline-derived CDR1 and CDR2 are KGHDR and SFDVKD. Trimming cost V 6 bases and J 6 bases; bases outside gene matches: 12. The CDR3 DNA reads as TGTGCCACCAGTCCCATGGCAGGGGGCGCAGGTCAGCCCCAGCATTTT. It is translated as CATSPMAGGAGQPQHF.

The chain employs TRBV25-1 and TRBJ2-3, with 7 bases aligning to TRBD2. Germline CDR1 is MGHDK and CDR2 is SYGVNS. The V and J ends lost 4 bases and 1 base, in that order; junction bases with no gene match: 2. The CDR3 is made up of 14 amino acids. DNA of the CDR3: TGTGCCAGCAGTGTGGCGGGGGGCACAGATACGCAGTATTTT. This translates into CASSVAGGTDTQYF.

This clone was counted once. The rearrangement links TRBV5-1 to TRBJ1-1, with 9 bases aligning to TRBD1. Looked up from germline, CDR1 is SGHRS and CDR2 is YFSETQ. Losses at the gene ends were 0 bases for V and 1 base for J; bases not matched to a gene: 7. This CDR3 is built from 17 residues. The DNA of the CDR3 is TGCGCCAGCAGCTTGGTGCAAGGGGGACAGGGGAACACTGAAGCTTTCTTT. Amino acid sequence: CASSLVQGGQGNTEAFF.

This sequence joins TRBV6-5 and TRBJ2-2; D ambiguous. The length of the CDR3 is 15 residues. CDR1 and CDR2 (germline): MNHEY, SVGAGI. This CDR3 is CASRRSYANTGELFF. In DNA, the CDR3 is TGTGCATCGCGTCGGTCCTACGCGAACACCGGGGAGCTGTTTTTT.

The chain employs TRBV7-9 and TRBJ1-4; no clear D. Germline CDR1 is SEHNR and CDR2 is FQNEAQ (reference sequence). V was shortened by 5 bases and J by 0 bases, with 10 bases between the two germline ends. The CDR3 length is 15 residues. The CDR3 DNA follows: TGTGCCAGCAGCCCGTTGACATCAACTAATGAAAAACTGTTTTTT. It encodes CASSPLTSTNEKLFF.

This rearrangement joins TRBV5-4 to TRBJ1-6; D not certain. Germline V CDR1 and CDR2: SGHNT, YYREEE (reference sequence). There are 14 residues in the CDR3. V was cut by 1 base and J by 8 bases, with 10 bases left in between. The CDR3 coding sequence is TGTGCCAGCAGCTTGAAGAGAGCGGATTCACCCCTCCACTTT. Translating it yields CASSLKRADSPLHF.

The chain couples TRBV6-2 or TRBV6-3 to TRBJ2-1; TRBD2 matches 11 bases. Losses at the gene ends were 6 bases for V and 6 bases for J; bases not matched to a gene: 7. This CDR3 comprises 15 residues. Germline CDR1 is MNHEY and CDR2 is SVGEGT. CDR3 sequence reads: CASSPGLAETNEQFF. DNA for the CDR3: TGTGCCAGCAGCCCGGGACTAGCGGAGACCAATGAGCAGTTCTTC.

The rearrangement links TRBV18 to TRBJ2-3, with 9 bases identical to TRBD1. The CDR3 is 15 amino acids. The V and J ends lost 5 bases and 2 bases, in that order; junction bases with no gene match: 5. Germline CDR1 is KGHSH and CDR2 is LQKENI. Written as DNA, the CDR3 is TGTGCCAGCTCAACCGGGACAGGGATCACAGATACGCAGTATTTT. Translated: CASSTGTGITDTQYF.

The chain couples TRBV19 to TRBJ2-7, with TRBD1 matching 9 bases. The ends lost 6 bases at V and 3 bases at J; junction bases unmatched: 6. CDR1 LNHDA and CDR2 SQIVND come from the germline V gene (reference sequence). The CDR3 covers 14 residues. The CDR3 is CASSLRQGVYEQYF. CDR3 bases: TGTGCCAGTAGCCTTCGACAGGGGGTCTACGAGCAGTACTTC.

The chain recombines TRBV7-6 with TRBJ1-2; D may be TRBD1 (5 bases). Germline assignment: CDR1 SGHVS and CDR2 FNYEAQ. This CDR3 region has 16 residues. V was trimmed by 5 bases and J by 3 bases, leaving 19 bases between them. The CDR3 sequence: CASSAGTGVDHYGYTF. DNA of the CDR3: TGTGCCAGCAGCGCCGGCACGGGGGTCGATCACTATGGCTACACCTTC.

The chain carries TRBV12-3 or TRBV12-4 and TRBJ1-2; TRBD1 is a possible D gene (5 bases). This CDR3 comprises 11 residues. Trimming pared 2 bases from V and 11 bases from J, leaving 9 bases between. The CDR3: CASSLKGKYTF. CDR3 DNA: TGTGCCAGCAGTTTAAAGGGGAAGTACACCTTC.

The rearrangement links TRBV10-3 to TRBJ1-3; D uncertain. Trimming stripped 10 bases from V and 0 bases from J, with 7 bases between. The CDR3 consists of 12 residues. Germline assignment: CDR1 ENHRY and CDR2 SYGVKD. The CDR3 protein is CANSNSGNTIYF. The DNA for the CDR3 is TGTGCCAACTCCAACTCTGGAAACACCATATATTTT.

In its sample, this clone was seen once. This rearrangement joins TRBV7-9 to TRBJ2-1; D possibly corresponds to TRBD2 (6 bases). Per the germline V gene, CDR1 is SEHNR and CDR2 is FQNEAQ (reference sequence). The V end was cut by 8 bases, the J end by 7 bases, with 15 bases between. The CDR3 has 13 residues. This chain's CDR3 is CASGLTRGNEQFF. CDR3 sequence (DNA): TGTGCCAGCGGACTAACACGTGGGAATGAGCAGTTCTTC. Supplemented by reference TRBV7-9 and TRBJ2-1, the full variable domain reads DTGVSQNPRHKITKRGQNVTFRCDPISEHNRLYWYRQTLGQGPEFLTYFQNEAQLEKSRLLSDRFSAERPKGSFSTLEIQRTEQGDSAMYLCASGLTRGNEQFFGPGTRLTVL.

The V gene is TRBV5-1, the J gene TRBJ2-3; D gene ambiguous. The CDR3 length is 17 residues. V gave up 4 bases and J gave up 0 bases, with 18 bases separating them. Germline V gene sequence: CDR1 SGHRS, CDR2 YFSETQ. In nucleotides, the CDR3 is TGCGCCAGCAGCCCGGCCCTAGGGTTCCCTAGCACAGATACGCAGTATTTT. Encoded protein: CASSPALGFPSTDTQYF.

The chain employs TRBV19 and TRBJ2-7; 12 bases align to TRBD2. Germline trimming cut 5 bases from V and 3 bases from J; bases unmatched to any gene: 5. This CDR3 is 15 amino acids long. Germline V CDR1 and CDR2: LNHDA, SQIVND (reference sequence). The CDR3 loop reads CASSPSGGGIYEQYF. As DNA, the CDR3 is TGTGCCAGTAGTCCTAGCGGGGGGGGAATCTACGAGCAGTACTTC.

This clone was observed a single time. The chain joins TRBV7-3 to TRBJ1-1; D not certain. The CDR3 sequence is 13 residues long. Germline CDR1 reads SGHTA; CDR2 reads FQGTGA. V was clipped by 2 bases and J by 0 bases, with 4 bases between them. CDR3 coding DNA: TGTGCCAGCAGCTTACCGGTGAACACTGAAGCTTTCTTT. This gives the protein CASSLPVNTEAFF. The entire variable domain, with the rest obtained from reference TRBV7-3 and TRBJ1-1, is as follows: GAGVSQTPSNKVTEKGKYVELRCDPISGHTALYWYRQSLGQGPEFLIYFQGTGAADDSGLPNDRFFAVRPEGSVSTLKIQRTERGDSAVYLCASSLPVNTEAFFGQGTRLTVV.